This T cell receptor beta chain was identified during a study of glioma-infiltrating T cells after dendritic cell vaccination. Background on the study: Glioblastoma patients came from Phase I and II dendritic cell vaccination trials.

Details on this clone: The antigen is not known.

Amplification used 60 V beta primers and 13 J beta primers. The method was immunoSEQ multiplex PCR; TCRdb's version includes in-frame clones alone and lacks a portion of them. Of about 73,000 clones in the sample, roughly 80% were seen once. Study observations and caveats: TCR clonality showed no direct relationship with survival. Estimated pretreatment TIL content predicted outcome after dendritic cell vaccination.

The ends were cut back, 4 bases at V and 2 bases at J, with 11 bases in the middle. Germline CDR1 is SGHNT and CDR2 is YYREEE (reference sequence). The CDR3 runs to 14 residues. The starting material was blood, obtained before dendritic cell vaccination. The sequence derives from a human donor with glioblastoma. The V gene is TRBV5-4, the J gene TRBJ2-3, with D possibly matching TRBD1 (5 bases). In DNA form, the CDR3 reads TGTGCCAGCAGCAGGGGCCCGAACACAGATACGCAGTATTTT. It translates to CASSRGPNTDTQYF.